These T cell receptor beta chains were read from a single sample in a study of beta chain features in type 1 diabetes. TCRdb keeps only in-frame clones here, not all; method: immunoSEQ multiplex PCR. The table lists 160,000 or so clones, 6.5% to 10% of them singletons. Sequencing was done on a sample of central memory CD4+ T cells from blood. The receptor set was obtained from a young woman with type 1 diabetes. Each CDR3 is given with its conserved first and last residue. D genes are given only for firm matches. Clone sizes are given selectively: once, few, many, or a class where the clone is expanded.

clone size: few; D gene: TRBD2; J gene: TRBJ2-2; V gene: TRBV6-4; CDR3 DNA: TGTGCCAGCGCTCTGGGAGGGGACACCGGGGAGCTGTTTTTT; CDR3 protein: CASALGGDTGELFF
clone size: few; D gene: TRBD1; J gene: TRBJ1-1; V gene: TRBV14; CDR3 DNA: TGTGCCAGCAGCCAAATGAGACAGGGAGGCACTGAAGCTTTCTTT; CDR3 protein: CASSQMRQGGTEAFF
clone size: -; D gene: TRBD2; J gene: TRBJ2-7; V gene: TRBV4-3; CDR3 DNA: TGCGCCAGCAGCCAAGGACTAGCGGCTTGGGAGCAGTACTTC; CDR3 protein: CASSQGLAAWEQYF
clone size: few; D gene: -; J gene: TRBJ1-5; V gene: TRBV2; CDR3 DNA: TGTGCCAGCCAAGGCGGGAATCAGCCCCAGCATTTT; CDR3 protein: CASQGGNQPQHF
clone size: few; D gene: -; J gene: TRBJ2-3; V gene: TRBV2; CDR3 DNA: TGTGCCAGCAGGGCTGGAGATACGCAGTATTTT; CDR3 protein: CASRAGDTQYF
clone size: -; D gene: -; J gene: TRBJ2-7; V gene: TRBV30; CDR3 DNA: TGTGCCTGGAGTGTGGGTGCGGGAAGGCAGTACTTC; CDR3 protein: CAWSVGAGRQYF
clone size: -; D gene: -; J gene: TRBJ1-3; V gene: TRBV18; CDR3 DNA: TGTGCCAGCTCACCACCGGGCAGGGATGGAAACACCATATATTTT; CDR3 protein: CASSPPGRDGNTIYF
clone size: -; D gene: -; J gene: TRBJ1-1; V gene: TRBV28; CDR3 DNA: TGTGCCAGCATCCTCGGGGGGGGGATGGACACTGAAGCTTTCTTT; CDR3 protein: CASILGGGMDTEAFF
clone size: -; D gene: -; J gene: TRBJ1-2; V gene: TRBV7-9; CDR3 DNA: TGTGCCAGCAGCCCCTCGGAGGGAATCTATGGCTACACCTTC; CDR3 protein: CASSPSEGIYGYTF
clone size: -; D gene: TRBD1; J gene: TRBJ2-6; V gene: TRBV7-9; CDR3 DNA: TGTGCCAGCAGCAATGACAGGGAGGGGGCCAACGTCCTGACTTTC; CDR3 protein: CASSNDREGANVLTF
clone size: -; D gene: -; J gene: TRBJ1-2; V gene: TRBV6-5; CDR3 DNA: TGTGCCAGCAGTCCAGAAAGGCCAGGCTATGGCTACACCTTC; CDR3 protein: CASSPERPGYGYTF
clone size: -; D gene: TRBD1; J gene: TRBJ2-7; V gene: TRBV7-9; CDR3 DNA: TGTGCCAGCAGCAGAGGACAGGACTACGAGCAGTACTTC; CDR3 protein: CASSRGQDYEQYF
clone size: few; D gene: -; J gene: TRBJ2-1; V gene: TRBV7-8; CDR3 DNA: TGTGCCAGCAGCTCTGGAGGCGGAACCAATGAGCAGTTCTTC; CDR3 protein: CASSSGGGTNEQFF
clone size: few; D gene: TRBD1; J gene: TRBJ1-1; V gene: TRBV7-2; CDR3 DNA: TGTGCCAGCAGCGAACAGGGGGCAAACACTGAAGCTTTCTTT; CDR3 protein: CASSEQGANTEAFF
clone size: -; D gene: TRBD2; J gene: TRBJ2-5; V gene: TRBV4-3; CDR3 DNA: TGCGCCAGCAGCCAAAATGTAGCGGGGGGCAGGGAGACCCAGTACTTC; CDR3 protein: CASSQNVAGGRETQYF
clone size: -; D gene: -; J gene: TRBJ2-5; V gene: TRBV5-4; CDR3 DNA: TGTGCCAGCAGCCAAGATCAGGAACTCCAAGAGACCCAGTACTTC; CDR3 protein: CASSQDQELQETQYF
clone size: -; D gene: TRBD2; J gene: TRBJ2-1; V gene: TRBV7-2; CDR3 DNA: TGTGCCAGCGTAAAAACTAGCGGGGGCAATGAGCAGTTCTTC; CDR3 protein: CASVKTSGGNEQFF
clone size: few; D gene: TRBD2; J gene: TRBJ2-1; V gene: TRBV2; CDR3 DNA: TGTGCCAGCGCGGGGACTAGCGGCTACAATGAGCAGTTCTTC; CDR3 protein: CASAGTSGYNEQFF
clone size: -; D gene: TRBD2; J gene: TRBJ2-7; V gene: TRBV11-3; CDR3 DNA: TGTGCCAGCAGCTTCGGGGGGTTATCCTACGAGCAGTACTTC; CDR3 protein: CASSFGGLSYEQYF
clone size: few; D gene: -; J gene: TRBJ1-6; V gene: TRBV5-1; CDR3 DNA: TGCGCCAGCAGCGTAGACAGGACTTCAAATTCACCCCTCCACTTT; CDR3 protein: CASSVDRTSNSPLHF
clone size: few; D gene: TRBD1; J gene: TRBJ1-1; V gene: TRBV13; CDR3 DNA: TGTGCCAGCAGCCTCAAGACAGGGTGGGACACTGAAGCTTTCTTT; CDR3 protein: CASSLKTGWDTEAFF
clone size: few; D gene: TRBD2; J gene: TRBJ2-5; V gene: TRBV5-1; CDR3 DNA: TGCGCCAGCAGCTTGTCGACTAGCGCCCAAGAGACCCAGTACTTC; CDR3 protein: CASSLSTSAQETQYF
clone size: -; D gene: TRBD2; J gene: TRBJ2-5; V gene: TRBV7-8; CDR3 DNA: TGTGCCAGCAGCTCCCGCGGACTAGCGGTACAAGAGACCCAGTACTTC; CDR3 protein: CASSSRGLAVQETQYF
clone size: -; D gene: TRBD1; J gene: TRBJ1-5; V gene: TRBV4-3; CDR3 DNA: TGCGCCAGCAGCCAAGATTCATTCACAGGGGGCCATCAGCCCCAGCATTTT; CDR3 protein: CASSQDSFTGGHQPQHF
clone size: few; D gene: TRBD1; J gene: TRBJ1-1; V gene: TRBV7-9; CDR3 DNA: TGTGCCAGCAGCTCCACAGGGGCAGCTTTCTTT; CDR3 protein: CASSSTGAAFF
clone size: -; D gene: TRBD1; J gene: TRBJ1-4; V gene: TRBV5-1; CDR3 DNA: TGCGCCAGCAGCTTGCTGCAGGGGGGATCTAATGAAAAACTGTTTTTT; CDR3 protein: CASSLLQGGSNEKLFF
clone size: few; D gene: -; J gene: TRBJ2-1; V gene: TRBV7-9; CDR3 DNA: TGTGCCAGCAGCTTAGGACAGGCTAGCGGTTACAATGAGCAGTTCTTC; CDR3 protein: CASSLGQASGYNEQFF
clone size: -; D gene: -; J gene: TRBJ2-3; V gene: TRBV7-9; CDR3 DNA: TGTGCCAGCAGTAGAATCGGGGGAGTAACAGATACGCAGTATTTT; CDR3 protein: CASSRIGGVTDTQYF
clone size: -; D gene: TRBD2; J gene: TRBJ2-5; V gene: TRBV9; CDR3 DNA: TGTGCCAGCAGCGTGGGCGAGTGGGAGGGTCGAGAGACCCAGTACTTC; CDR3 protein: CASSVGEWEGRETQYF
clone size: few; D gene: TRBD2; J gene: TRBJ2-2; V gene: TRBV7-9; CDR3 DNA: TGTGCCAGCAGCTCCAATAGCGGGTCTCACACCGGGGAGCTGTTTTTT; CDR3 protein: CASSSNSGSHTGELFF
clone size: -; D gene: -; J gene: TRBJ2-1; V gene: TRBV28; CDR3 DNA: TGTGCCAGCAAGTTCTCCCGACATATCTCCTACAATGAGCAGTTCTTC; CDR3 protein: CASKFSRHISYNEQFF
clone size: few; D gene: TRBD2; J gene: TRBJ2-1; V gene: TRBV11-1; CDR3 DNA: TGTGCCAGCAGTCGGACTAGCGGGACCGAGTCCTACAATGAGCAGTTCTTC; CDR3 protein: CASSRTSGTESYNEQFF
clone size: -; D gene: -; J gene: TRBJ2-2; V gene: TRBV27; CDR3 DNA: TGTGCCAGCAGAACAGGGTTCACCGGGGAGCTGTTTTTT; CDR3 protein: CASRTGFTGELFF
clone size: -; D gene: TRBD1; J gene: TRBJ2-3; V gene: TRBV5-1; CDR3 DNA: TGCGCCAGCAGCTCCTACGCCGGGACAGGGCACACAGATACGCAGTATTTT; CDR3 protein: CASSSYAGTGHTDTQYF
clone size: few; D gene: TRBD1; J gene: TRBJ2-6; V gene: TRBV7-2; CDR3 DNA: TGTGCCAGCAGCCGCGACAGGGTTGGGGCCAACGTCCTGACTTTC; CDR3 protein: CASSRDRVGANVLTF
clone size: -; D gene: -; J gene: TRBJ2-7; V gene: TRBV14; CDR3 DNA: TGTGCCAGCAGCCGGAATCCAGGGGTCGAGGAGCAGTACTTC; CDR3 protein: CASSRNPGVEEQYF
clone size: few; D gene: TRBD2; J gene: TRBJ2-1; V gene: TRBV10-3; CDR3 DNA: TGTGCCATCAGTCTAGCGGGTAGGACTCAACAGGCGAACTACAATGAGCAGTTCTTC; CDR3 protein: CAISLAGRTQQANYNEQFF
clone size: -; D gene: -; J gene: TRBJ1-5; V gene: TRBV28; CDR3 DNA: TGTGCCAGCTTAAATAGCAATCAGCCCCAGCATTTT; CDR3 protein: CASLNSNQPQHF
clone size: many; D gene: TRBD2; J gene: TRBJ2-1; V gene: TRBV6-6; CDR3 DNA: TGTGCCGGTTCGGGGGGGGAGTACAATGAGCAGTTCTTC; CDR3 protein: CAGSGGEYNEQFF
clone size: -; D gene: -; J gene: TRBJ1-2; V gene: TRBV7-9; CDR3 DNA: TGTGCCAGCAGCTTAGCGCTACAGGCTGGAGGCTACACCTTC; CDR3 protein: CASSLALQAGGYTF